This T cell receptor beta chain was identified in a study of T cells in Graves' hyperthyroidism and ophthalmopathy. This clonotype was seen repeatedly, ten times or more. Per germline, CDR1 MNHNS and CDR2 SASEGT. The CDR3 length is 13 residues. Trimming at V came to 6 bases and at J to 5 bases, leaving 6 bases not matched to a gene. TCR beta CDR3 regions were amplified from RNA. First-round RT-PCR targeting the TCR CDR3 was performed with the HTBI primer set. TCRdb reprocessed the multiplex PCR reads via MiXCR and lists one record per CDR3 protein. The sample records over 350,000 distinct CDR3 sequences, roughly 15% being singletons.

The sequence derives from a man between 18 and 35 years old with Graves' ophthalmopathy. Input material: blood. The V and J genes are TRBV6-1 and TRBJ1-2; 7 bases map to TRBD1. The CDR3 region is CASRQTGYYGYTF. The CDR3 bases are TGTGCCAGCAGACAGACAGGGTATTATGGCTACACCTTC.